This T cell receptor (beta chain) was sequenced during a study of regulatory T cells in long-lasting Graves disease. The time point was: newly diagnosed GD, antithyroid drugs for less than 3 months. PBMCs were the source of the RNA used for TCR sequencing. Building the TCR beta libraries relied on iRepertoire HTBI primers, and CDR3 regions underwent Arm-PCR. Each CDR3 protein gets one entry after TCRdb re-called the multiplex PCR reads with MiXCR. The sample comprises about 530,000 distinct CDR3 sequences, around 15% of which are singletons, and about 25% rests with the top ten. This clonotype was observed at least ten times. Germline CDR1 and CDR2: MNHEY and SMNVEV (reference sequence). The germline V and J ends were trimmed by 3 bases and 2 bases, with 7 bases remaining between them. This CDR3 region has 14 residues. These sequences were also reported in another study, on T cells in Graves' hyperthyroidism and ophthalmopathy.

The sequencing used peripheral blood mononuclear cells (PBMCs), collected at new diagnosis, from a patient treated with antithyroid drugs. This clonotype was obtained from a woman aged 35-60 years with Graves disease. The J gene is TRBJ1-4, the V gene TRBV27; D is perhaps TRBD1 (5 bases). The DNA of the CDR3 is TGTGCCAGCAGTTTGTGGGGGACTAATGAAAAACTGTTTTTT. This gives the protein CASSLWGTNEKLFF.